This TCR beta chain was captured in a study of cytomegalovirus exposure and HLA in healthy donors. Study at large: It was reported in a later analysis that the same platform had been used for the 120 validation repertoires as for the 666 first-cohort repertoires.

Regarding this clone: Its specificity is not known.

The protocol was immunoSEQ multiplex PCR, while the TCRdb copy is restricted to in-frame clones and leaves out a portion. This table holds 180,000 or so clones, about 89% found once. Study-wide results and caveats: Across donors, most TCRs were seen rarely, yet some public ones were widespread.

The clonotype originates from a man aged 25 to 40 in good health and CMV-seropositive. The sample taken for sequencing was PBMCs.

CDR3 sequence reads: CASSSRHTDTQYF. In DNA form, the CDR3 reads TGTGCCAGCAGTTCCAGACACACAGATACGCAGTATTTT. The chain carries TRBV7-6 and TRBJ2-3; no clear D gene. CDR3 size: 13 residues. Trimming took off 6 bases at V and 2 bases at J, with 9 bases between the two ends. CDR1 is SGHVS, CDR2 FNYEAQ, per germline.